This TCR beta chain comes out of a study of cytomegalovirus exposure and HLA in healthy donors. Study findings and constraints: Later on, an analysis tied 15,000 to 20,000 TCR beta sequences to HLA alleles at 0.05 false discovery rate.

Comments on this clone: Its antigen remains unidentified.

Primers for the PCR totalled 60 Vbeta and 13 Jbeta. TCRdb's copy holds only in-frame clones and misses some; the assay was immunoSEQ multiplex PCR. The sample lists some 130,000 clones, around four fifths seen once, with roughly 1.5% in the top ten. The CDR3 has 13 residues. V lost 7 bases, J lost 7 bases, and 14 bases lay in between. Looked up from germline, CDR1 is MDHEN and CDR2 is SYDVKM. The sequenced sample was PBMCs. This TCR derives from a female donor in good health and CMV-seronegative. The rearrangement uses TRBV28 and TRBJ2-1; TRBD1 might be the D (6 bases). The CDR3 DNA is TGTGCCAGCACTCAGGGGTTTATTAATGAGCAGTTCTTC. Translated, it gives CASTQGFINEQFF.